Below are 13 T cell receptor beta chains sequenced from a single sample in a study of blood T cells in healthy people across ages. Together with a sample-barcoded 5' primer, a J-beta primer mix was included in a second PCR lasting about 6 to 12 cycles. Using its own MiXCR run on the 5' RACE reads, TCRdb lists one record per CDR3 protein. The table lists 750,000 or so distinct CDR3 sequences, around a quarter of them singletons. These same records also appear under a second study, on T cells of mothers and their children.

Material for sequencing was blood. These receptors were taken from a boy aged 5-17 years in good health.

In regard to this clonotype: At one end, the junction sequence differs from germline, possibly due to a read error. This chain uses TRBV7-9 with TRBJ2-5; possibly TRBD1 or TRBD2 for D (6 bases each). Germline V CDR1 and CDR2: SEHNR, FQNEAQ (reference sequence). The CDR3 contains 16 residues. CDR3 sequence: CTSNFPERGEQETQYF. The CDR3 DNA reads as TGTACCAGCAACTTCCCCGAGAGGGGGGAGCAAGAGACCCAGTACTTC.

The chain has TRBV7-2 and TRBJ2-7; 11 nucleotides match TRBD2. This CDR3 comprises 15 residues. V gave up 1 base and J gave up 4 bases; unmatched junction bases: 3. CDR1 is SGHTA and CDR2 is FQGNSA in the germline V gene. CDR3 loop: CASSLEGTSGYEQYF. In DNA, the CDR3 is TGTGCCAGCAGCTTAGAAGGGACTAGCGGATACGAGCAGTACTTC.

This chain connects TRBV20-1 to TRBJ2-6; D is uncertain. Trimming removed 1 base at V and 6 bases at J, with 13 bases between. CDR1 and CDR2 from the germline V gene are DFQATT and SNEGSKA (reference sequence). The CDR3 runs 15 residues. CDR3 sequence: CSARGLGREANVLTF. CDR3 nucleotide sequence: TGCAGTGCTAGAGGATTGGGCCGTGAGGCCAACGTCCTGACTTTC.

V is TRBV7-9 and J is TRBJ2-7; no clear D. The germline gives CDR1 SEHNR, CDR2 FQNEAQ (reference sequence). V was clipped by 2 bases and J by 5 bases, with 7 bases between them. This CDR3 is 12 amino acids long. In nucleotides, the CDR3 is TGTGCCAGCAGCTTATACCAGGACGAGCAGTACTTC. Its translation: CASSLYQDEQYF.

J is TRBJ1-4 and V is TRBV7-9, with D possibly TRBD1 on 6 matching bases. Trimming took off 5 bases at V and 4 bases at J, with 11 bases between the two ends. This CDR3 region has 14 residues. Looked up from germline, CDR1 is SEHNR and CDR2 is FQNEAQ (reference sequence). The CDR3 sequence: CASSPGQINEKLFF. The CDR3, as DNA: TGTGCCAGCAGCCCCGGACAGATTAATGAAAAACTGTTTTTT.

This chain joins TRBV2 and TRBJ1-4; 7 bases map to TRBD1. Per germline, CDR1 SNHLY and CDR2 FYNNEI. There are 14 residues in the CDR3. The CDR3 region has the DNA TGTGCGATCAGGGGGGAAGCAACTAATGAAAAACTGTTTTTT. Translating it yields CAIRGEATNEKLFF. Complete variable domain (other parts from reference TRBV2 and TRBJ1-4): EPEVTQTPSHQVTQMGQEVILRCVPISNHLYFYWYRQILGQKVEFLVSFYNNEISEKSEIFDDQFSVERPDGSNFTLKIRSTKLEDSAMYFCAIRGEATNEKLFFGSGTQLSVL.

This clonotype was recorded many times. This chain uses TRBV5-1 with TRBJ2-5, with D uncertain. Trimming took off 0 bases at V and 2 bases at J, with 11 bases between the two ends. Germline CDR1 SGHRS, CDR2 YFSETQ. The CDR3 has 15 residues. CDR3 coding DNA: TGCGCCAGCAGCTTGGAGGACGGCACACAAGAGACCCAGTACTTC. Translation gives CASSLEDGTQETQYF.

This clonotype appeared many times. At one end the junction does not follow the germline gene, possibly because of a read error. This chain uses TRBV4-2 with TRBJ2-1, with 8 bases matching TRBD2. The CDR3 contains 14 residues. Germline loops: CDR1 LGHNA, CDR2 YNFKEQ. The CDR3 reads CASSQAGAYNEQFF. CDR3 DNA: TGCGCCAGCAGCCAAGCGGGAGCGTACAATGAGCAGTTCTTC.

This chain uses TRBV14 with TRBJ2-6; D tentatively reads TRBD1 or TRBD2 (5 bases each). CDR1 SGHDN and CDR2 FVKESK come from the germline V gene. The CDR3 length is 19 residues. V lost 4 bases and J 4 bases, leaving 23 bases between the germline ends. The CDR3 sequence: CASSPLGGTSTAGANVLTF. In DNA, the CDR3 is TGTGCCAGCAGCCCTCTAGGTGGGACCTCCACCGCGGGGGCCAACGTCCTGACTTTC.

In its sample, this clonotype was seen a few times. The rearrangement joins TRBV7-9 to TRBJ2-5; D might be TRBD1 (7 bases). This CDR3 region has 15 residues. CDR1 is SEHNR, CDR2 FQNEAQ, per germline (reference sequence). V was clipped by 5 bases and J by 2 bases, with 15 bases between them. CDR3 DNA: TGTGCCAGCAGCGTCGCAGGGGGGCATCAAGAGACCCAGTACTTC. It codes for CASSVAGGHQETQYF.

This clonotype was counted ten times or more. The chain has TRBV20-1 and TRBJ2-5; 8 bases map to TRBD2. CDR3 size: 13 residues. From germline, CDR1 is DFQATT and CDR2 SNEGSKA (reference sequence). Unmatched junction bases numbered 8, after V lost 5 bases and J lost 6 bases. CDR3 protein: CSAGKLAGQTQYF. CDR3 DNA: TGCAGTGCTGGGAAATTAGCGGGGCAGACCCAGTACTTC.

The chain employs TRBV9 and TRBJ2-5; 7 nucleotides match TRBD1. The DNA end is more similar to TRBJ2-1, so the J call may be wrong. Per the germline V gene, CDR1 is SGDLS and CDR2 is YYNGEE. The CDR3 consists of 16 residues. CDR3 coding DNA: TGTGCCAGCAGCGTAGGAGGCAGGGGGACCTACAATGAGCAGTTCTTC. This sequence encodes CASSVGGRGTYNEQFF.

There are a few counts of this clonotype. CDR3 sequence: CASSPGAGLPDEQYF. The CDR3 nucleotides read TGTGCCAGCTCACCTGGAGCGGGGCTGCCTGACGAGCAGTACTTC. The chain recombines TRBV18 with TRBJ2-7, with 7 positions matching TRBD2. Trimming at V came to 3 bases and at J to 5 bases, leaving 10 bases not matched to a gene. The length of the CDR3 is 15 residues. CDR1 and CDR2 from the germline V gene are KGHSH and LQKENI.